Listed below are T cell receptor beta chains from one sample, sequenced in a study of T cells in Graves' hyperthyroidism and ophthalmopathy. A single record per CDR3 protein comes from TCRdb applying MiXCR to the multiplex PCR reads. The sample holds around 700,000 distinct CDR3 sequences, approximately 19% seen once. Input material: blood. Every receptor here comes from a woman aged 45-65 years with Graves' hyperthyroidism that later progressed to Graves' ophthalmopathy. Each CDR3 is given with its conserved first and last residue. Each record gives: V gene, J gene, D gene, clone size, CDR3 length, CDR3 DNA, CDR3 protein. The D gene is left open where the match is weak. Where a row states a size, it is once, few, many or the class of an expanded clone; other rows omit it.

V: TRBV10-3
J: TRBJ1-1
D: TRBD1
size: many
length: 16
DNA: TGTGCCATCAGTGAGCTACAGGGGGAAATGAACACTGAAGCTTTCTTT
CDR3: CAISELQGEMNTEAFF

V: TRBV7-9
J: TRBJ1-1
D: -
size: few
length: 14
DNA: TGTGCCAGCAGCTTAATGTCGGGGGTTACTGAAGCTTTCTTT
CDR3: CASSLMSGVTEAFF

V: TRBV19
J: TRBJ1-2
D: -
size: few
length: 15
DNA: TGTGCCAGTAGTATCGGGACGGCCTTCGGGTATGGCTACACCTTC
CDR3: CASSIGTAFGYGYTF

V: TRBV19
J: TRBJ1-1
D: -
size: few
length: 13
DNA: TGTGCCAGTAGTATGGACAGGAACACTGAAGCTTTCTTT
CDR3: CASSMDRNTEAFF

V: TRBV12-3/TRBV12-4
J: TRBJ1-1
D: -
size: many
length: 14
DNA: TGTGCCAGCAGACTACAGGGCTGGAACACTGAAGCTTTCTTT
CDR3: CASRLQGWNTEAFF

V: TRBV7-8
J: TRBJ2-1
D: -
size: many
length: 13
DNA: TGTGCCAGCAGCTCCCATAGTAGCAATGAGCAGTTCTTC
CDR3: CASSSHSSNEQFF

V: TRBV12-3/TRBV12-4
J: TRBJ1-6
D: -
size: many
length: 16
DNA: TGTGCCAGCAGTTTGTACAGGCCGCGGGTGAATTCACCCCTCCACTTT
CDR3: CASSLYRPRVNSPLHF

V: TRBV6-1
J: TRBJ2-3
D: -
size: -
length: 16
DNA: TGTGCCAGCAGCCCTTTCAGGGGCCCTAGCACAGATACGCAGTATTTT
CDR3: CASSPFRGPSTDTQYF

V: TRBV24-1
J: TRBJ2-3
D: -
size: few
length: 18
DNA: TGTGCCACCAGTGATTCGTTCCTGAACACTATTTCAACAGATACGCAGTATTTT
CDR3: CATSDSFLNTISTDTQYF

V: TRBV7-6
J: TRBJ2-7
D: -
size: -
length: 17
DNA: TGTGCCAGCAGCTTAGATCAAGAAGCAGGAGTCTCCTACGAGCAGTACTTC
CDR3: CASSLDQEAGVSYEQYF

V: TRBV20-1
J: TRBJ1-1
D: TRBD1
size: many
length: 16
DNA: TGCAGTGTACGGGGGGGGACAGGGGGCCCGAACACTGAAGCTTTCTTT
CDR3: CSVRGGTGGPNTEAFF

V: TRBV20-1
J: TRBJ2-3
D: -
size: many
length: 14
DNA: TGCAGTGCTAGCGGGGGGCCTCGCACAGATACGCAGTATTTT
CDR3: CSASGGPRTDTQYF

V: TRBV20-1
J: TRBJ1-5
D: -
size: few
length: 16
DNA: TGCAGTGCTAGAGCCCCTTTGGATTATAGCAATCAGCCCCAGCATTTT
CDR3: CSARAPLDYSNQPQHF

V: TRBV6-2/TRBV6-3
J: TRBJ2-5
D: TRBD1
size: many
length: 18
DNA: TGTGCCAGCAGGTCCCATCGGGACAGGGGGTCGTTGCAGGAGACCCAGTACTTC
CDR3: CASRSHRDRGSLQETQYF

V: TRBV7-9
J: TRBJ2-4
D: -
size: few
length: 12
DNA: TGTGCCAGCAGCTTAGAATGGGACATTCAGTACTTC
CDR3: CASSLEWDIQYF

V: TRBV5-1
J: TRBJ1-1
D: -
size: -
length: 15
DNA: TGCGCCAGCAGCTTGGTGCCGAGAATGAACACTGAAGCTTCCTTT
CDR3: CASSLVPRMNTEASF

V: TRBV20-1
J: TRBJ2-7
D: TRBD1
size: -
length: 14
DNA: TGCAGTGCTAGAGTTTCCGGGACAGGATACGAGCAGTACTTC
CDR3: CSARVSGTGYEQYF

V: TRBV20-1
J: TRBJ2-7
D: -
size: -
length: 13
DNA: TGCAGTGCTAGAGTGCAGGGGAAGTACGAGCAGTACTTC
CDR3: CSARVQGKYEQYF

V: TRBV5-1
J: TRBJ1-1
D: -
size: few
length: 13
DNA: TGCGCCAGCAGCTTGTATGGGGAGACTGAAGCTTTCTTT
CDR3: CASSLYGETEAFF

V: TRBV11-3
J: TRBJ2-7
D: -
size: -
length: 13
DNA: TGTGCCAGCAGCTCCTCGTCGGACTACGAGCAGTACTTC
CDR3: CASSSSSDYEQYF

V: TRBV9
J: TRBJ1-2
D: -
size: many
length: 13
DNA: TGTGCCAGCAGCGTAGGACAGTTCCCTGGCTACACCTTC
CDR3: CASSVGQFPGYTF

V: TRBV20-1
J: TRBJ1-5
D: -
size: many
length: 13
DNA: TGCAGTGCTAGAGACAGGGTCAGGCAGCCCCAGCATTTT
CDR3: CSARDRVRQPQHF

V: TRBV14
J: TRBJ2-2
D: -
size: few
length: 15
DNA: TGTGCCAGCAGCCAAGAAGACAGGATGGCCGGGGAGCTGTTTTTT
CDR3: CASSQEDRMAGELFF

V: TRBV2
J: TRBJ1-5
D: -
size: -
length: 12
DNA: TGTGCCAGCAGTGATAGGAATCAGCTCCAGCATTTT
CDR3: CASSDRNQLQHF

V: TRBV6-1
J: TRBJ1-4
D: TRBD1
size: few
length: 16
DNA: TGTGCCAGCAGTGACTACCGGGACAGGGAAAATGAAAAACTGTTTTTT
CDR3: CASSDYRDRENEKLFF

V: TRBV27
J: TRBJ1-2
D: -
size: many
length: 13
DNA: TGTGCCAGCAGTTTATTAGGGTACTATGGCTACACCTTC
CDR3: CASSLLGYYGYTF

V: TRBV6-1
J: TRBJ1-4
D: -
size: -
length: 16
DNA: TGTGCCAGCATCCCGTTGGGGCGACAGCCTAATGAAAAACTGTTTTTT
CDR3: CASIPLGRQPNEKLFF

V: TRBV10-3
J: TRBJ1-2
D: -
size: few
length: 14
DNA: TGTGCCATCAGTGAGTCGAGTAGTAACTATGGCTACACCTTC
CDR3: CAISESSSNYGYTF

V: TRBV7-2
J: TRBJ1-5
D: -
size: many
length: 16
DNA: TGTGCCAGCAGCTCGACCGGGACACGCTTCAATCAGCCCCAGCATTTT
CDR3: CASSSTGTRFNQPQHF

V: TRBV2
J: TRBJ2-1
D: TRBD2
size: few
length: 17
DNA: TGTGCCAGCTTCCCGCTAATACTAGCGGGGTTCTACAATGAGCAGTTCTTC
CDR3: CASFPLILAGFYNEQFF

V: TRBV6-1
J: TRBJ1-2
D: -
size: many
length: 14
DNA: TGTGCCAGCGCCCCAGGCAGGGGAACTTATGGCTACACCTTC
CDR3: CASAPGRGTYGYTF

V: TRBV20-1
J: TRBJ2-3
D: -
size: many
length: 12
DNA: TGCAGTGCTAGAGAAACCACAGATACGCAGTATTTT
CDR3: CSARETTDTQYF